This is a list of T cell receptor beta chains from one sample in a study of cytomegalovirus exposure and HLA in healthy donors. This table comes from immunoSEQ multiplex PCR, and its TCRdb copy is limited to in-frame clones, with some not included. The table lists hundreds of thousands of clones, approximately 88% of them singletons, with more than 12% in the top ten. The sequencing input was PBMCs. These receptors were taken from a woman aged 25 to 45 in good health and CMV-seropositive. The CDR3 runs from the conserved cysteine through the conserved F or W. D genes are given only for firm matches. Clone size is not always given. Where it is, it says once, few, many or a class for expanded clones.

j_gene,abundance,v_gene,d_gene,CDR3nt,CDR3aa
TRBJ2-7,.,TRBV15,.,TGTGCCACCAGCAGAGATCTCGGGTCCGGAGCTAGACTTTCCTACGAGCAGTACTTC,CATSRDLGSGARLSYEQYF
TRBJ1-5,.,TRBV6-5,TRBD1,TGTGCCAGCAGTTACTCGAGGGACAGCGGGCAGCCCCAGCATTTT,CASSYSRDSGQPQHF
TRBJ2-1,.,TRBV7-9,TRBD2,TGTGCCAGCAGCTTCGGGACTAGCGGGACCGAGCAGTTCTTC,CASSFGTSGTEQFF
TRBJ2-1,.,TRBV7-3,.,TGTGCCAGCAGCCCCGGTACGAGCACTGAGCAGTTCTTC,CASSPGTSTEQFF
TRBJ1-4,.,TRBV27,.,TGTGCCAGCAGTCTTAGTCCAGGGCTTGTTGAAAAACTGTTTTTT,CASSLSPGLVEKLFF
TRBJ1-1,.,TRBV30,.,TGTGCCTGGGGGGGATTGGACACTGAAGCTTTCTTT,CAWGGLDTEAFF
TRBJ2-4,.,TRBV28,TRBD1,TGTGCCAGCAGTTTAAGCTTTGCAGGGGGTGCCAAAAACATTCAGTACTTC,CASSLSFAGGAKNIQYF
TRBJ1-2,few,TRBV13,.,TGTGCCAGCAGCGTAACAGGGTTCTATGGCTACACCTTC,CASSVTGFYGYTF
TRBJ2-1,.,TRBV5-3,TRBD1,TGTGCCAGAAGCCTCCGGGACAGCTCCTACAATGAGCAGTTCTTC,CARSLRDSSYNEQFF
TRBJ2-2,.,TRBV11-2,.,TGTGCCAGCAGCTTAATCAGGGGGAACACCGGGGAGCTGTTTTTT,CASSLIRGNTGELFF
TRBJ1-5,.,TRBV27,.,TGTGCCAGCAGTTTAACCGGGGTTCGCTATCAGCCCCAGCATTTT,CASSLTGVRYQPQHF
TRBJ1-2,.,TRBV19,.,TGTGCCAGTACCCGGCCCGACAGAAACTATGGCTACACCTTC,CASTRPDRNYGYTF
TRBJ1-1,.,TRBV29-1,.,TGCAGCGTTGCCCCGGGACACCCGCACACTGAAGCTTTCTTT,CSVAPGHPHTEAFF
TRBJ1-2,.,TRBV7-9,TRBD1,TGTGCCAGCAGCCCAACGGGACAGGGGGATGGCTACACCTTC,CASSPTGQGDGYTF
TRBJ2-2,.,TRBV30,.,TGTGCCTGGAGTGTACGAAGTCGGGCCCCGAACACCGGGGAGCTGTTTTTT,CAWSVRSRAPNTGELFF
TRBJ1-1,.,TRBV30,.,TGTGCCTGCACATGGAACACTGAAGCTTTCTTT,CACTWNTEAFF
TRBJ1-1,.,TRBV10-1,.,TGCGCCAGCTCAACAGGGAAAAACACTGAAGCTTTCTTT,CASSTGKNTEAFF
TRBJ2-1,.,TRBV10-3,.,TGTGCCATCAGTGAAGGGTCAGCGGGCTACAATGAGCAGTTCTTC,CAISEGSAGYNEQFF
TRBJ2-1,.,TRBV9,.,TGTGCCAGCAGCGTAGAACGGGGAAGCTCCTACAATGAGCAGTTCTTC,CASSVERGSSYNEQFF
TRBJ1-5,.,TRBV28,.,TGTGCCAGCAGACCCTCCTGGCAGGAGGAACAGCCCCAGCATTTT,CASRPSWQEEQPQHF
TRBJ1-5,.,TRBV19,TRBD1,TGTGCCAGTAGTAATGACAGGGGAGGTCAGCCCCAGCATTTT,CASSNDRGGQPQHF
TRBJ1-2,.,TRBV11-3,TRBD1,TGTGCCAGCAGCGAGGACAGGGGGTACTATGGCTACACCTTC,CASSEDRGYYGYTF
TRBJ1-2,.,TRBV7-9,TRBD1,TGTGCCAGCAGCTTAGCGACAGGGGGCGGTAGTGGCTACACCTTC,CASSLATGGGSGYTF
TRBJ2-7,.,TRBV27,TRBD2,TGTGCCAGCTCCCCTCAGCGGGGGAATTACGAGCAGTACTTC,CASSPQRGNYEQYF
TRBJ2-7,.,TRBV27,TRBD1,TGTGCCAGCAGTTTAGGAGGACAGGGGAACGAGCAGTACTTC,CASSLGGQGNEQYF
TRBJ1-2,.,TRBV7-8,.,TGTGCCAGCAGCTTCGAACTCCTCTATGGCTACACCTTC,CASSFELLYGYTF
TRBJ2-2,.,TRBV5-1,TRBD1,TGCGCCAGCAGCCATGGGACAGGGTGGTTCCCCGGGGAGCTGTTTTTT,CASSHGTGWFPGELFF
TRBJ2-7,.,TRBV7-2,.,TGTGCCAGCAGCTTAGCATCCAGCGATGCCTCCTACGAGCAGTACTTC,CASSLASSDASYEQYF
TRBJ2-7,few,TRBV6-1,.,TGTGCCAGCGTTCCTCACAGGGACGAGCAGTACTTC,CASVPHRDEQYF
TRBJ2-3,.,TRBV2,.,TGTGCCAGCAGTTCCGACGCGGGGGCAACAGATACGCAGTATTTT,CASSSDAGATDTQYF
TRBJ2-1,.,TRBV30,.,TGTGCCTGGAGTCTAGGGACTTACAATGAGCAGTTCTTC,CAWSLGTYNEQFF
TRBJ2-2,.,TRBV27,.,TGTGCCAGCAGGGCCACGATGGTCACCGGGGAGCTGTTTTTT,CASRATMVTGELFF
TRBJ2-7,.,TRBV7-9,.,TGTGCCAGCAGCTTCCTGGATAGCTACGAGCAGTACTTC,CASSFLDSYEQYF
TRBJ1-2,once,TRBV4-1,.,TGCGCCAGCAGCCAAGTCGACAGCTACTATGGCTACACCTTC,CASSQVDSYYGYTF
TRBJ2-7,.,TRBV29-1,.,TGCAGCGTTGAATTTCGGGGGAAGCGAACCTACGAGCAGTACTTC,CSVEFRGKRTYEQYF
TRBJ1-2,.,TRBV6-5,TRBD1,TGTGCCAGCAGTGGACAGGGTCGGGACTATGGCTACACCTTC,CASSGQGRDYGYTF
TRBJ1-4,once,TRBV6-4,.,TGTGCCAGCAGTGGATCACCGGGGGAAAAACTGTTTTTT,CASSGSPGEKLFF
TRBJ1-1,.,TRBV7-9,.,TGTGCCAGCGCAACAAATACGAACACTGAAGCTTTCTTT,CASATNTNTEAFF
TRBJ1-2,.,TRBV27,TRBD1,TGTGCCAGCAGGAGACAGGGCTCCGGCTACACCTTC,CASRRQGSGYTF
TRBJ2-1,.,TRBV27,.,TGTGCCAGCAGACGGGGGGCAGGGGTAAATGAGCAGTTCTTC,CASRRGAGVNEQFF
TRBJ1-2,.,TRBV2,.,TGTGCCAGCAGTGAACAGGGCGGTTACTATGGCTACACCTTC,CASSEQGGYYGYTF
TRBJ2-1,few,TRBV9,TRBD2,TGTGCCAGCAGCGCCTCGGGACTAGCAATGAATGAGCAGTTCTTC,CASSASGLAMNEQFF
TRBJ1-4,.,TRBV19,.,TGTGCCAGTAGTTCGGGTGTTAATGAAAAACTGTTTTTT,CASSSGVNEKLFF
TRBJ2-1,once,TRBV9,TRBD2,TGTGCCAGCAGCTCCCACAGGACTAGCGGGAATGGGGAAGGTGAGCAGTTCTTC,CASSSHRTSGNGEGEQFF
TRBJ2-5,once,TRBV4-1,.,TGCGCCAGCAGCCAAGACAGAACACCCCAAGAGACCCAGTACTTC,CASSQDRTPQETQYF
TRBJ2-5,.,TRBV27,.,TGTGCCAGCAGTTTATCCCAAGAGACCCAGTACTTC,CASSLSQETQYF
TRBJ1-1,.,TRBV27,.,TGTGCCAGCAGTTTATTGGATCCGAACACTGAAGCTTTCTTT,CASSLLDPNTEAFF
TRBJ1-2,few,TRBV5-1,.,TGCGCCAGCAGCACAGGACAGCCGGGGGGCTATGGCTACACCTTC,CASSTGQPGGYGYTF
TRBJ1-5,few,TRBV19,.,TGTGCCAGTACCAGGCCAGGGATGAGCAATCAGCCCCAGCATTTT,CASTRPGMSNQPQHF
TRBJ1-3,.,TRBV6-5,.,TGTGCCAGCAGTGCGACTAGCGGAAACACCATATATTTT,CASSATSGNTIYF
TRBJ1-5,.,TRBV2,.,TGTGCCAGCAGTGCGTTAGAGGTCCTGCGCAATCAGCCCCAGCATTTT,CASSALEVLRNQPQHF
TRBJ1-1,.,TRBV7-2,.,TGTGCCAGCAGCTTAGCTTACAGTCTCAATGAAGCTTTCTTT,CASSLAYSLNEAFF
TRBJ2-7,.,TRBV5-1,.,TGCGCCAGCAGCTTGGGAGGCGTGGGGCCCTACGAGCAGTACTTC,CASSLGGVGPYEQYF
TRBJ2-1,.,TRBV27,TRBD2,TGTGCCAGCAGTCTTAGCGGGAGGGCCTTTTCCATGGGCAATGAGCAGTTCTTC,CASSLSGRAFSMGNEQFF
TRBJ2-7,.,TRBV30,TRBD2,TGTGCCTGGAAGGGAGGGAACTACGAGCAGTACTTC,CAWKGGNYEQYF